One and the same sample provided the 10 T cell receptor beta chains below, sequenced in a study of T cell changes during pregnancy in multiple sclerosis. Produced via immunoSEQ multiplex PCR; TCRdb's table is partial and in-frame only. Among approximately 120,000 clones listed, roughly 97% were seen once. This specimen was peripheral blood, taken after pregnancy. These TCRs come from a female donor with multiple sclerosis, enrolled in a pregnancy study.

The chain joins TRBV27 to TRBJ1-2; tentative D call: TRBD1 (5 bases). Germline CDR1 MNHEY, CDR2 SMNVEV (reference sequence). The CDR3 is 12 amino acids. Trimming cost V 6 bases and J 5 bases, with 10 bases left between them. The CDR3 here is CASRAGWYGYTF. CDR3 bases: TGTGCCAGCAGGGCAGGGTGGTATGGCTACACCTTC.

The genes are TRBV7-8 and TRBJ2-7; 9 nucleotides match TRBD1. This CDR3 spans 16 amino acids. CDR1 SGHVS and CDR2 FQNEAQ come from the germline V gene. With V trimmed by 4 bases and J by 5 bases, 12 bases remained unmatched. In DNA, the CDR3 is TGTGCCAGCAGCTCCCCCCGGGACAGGGTTTCGAACGAGCAGTACTTC. Translating gives CASSSPRDRVSNEQYF.

The rearrangement uses TRBV4-3 and TRBJ2-4, with 8 bases fitting TRBD2. Germline lookup yields CDR1 LGHNA and CDR2 YSLEER. The CDR3 is 17 amino acids. After removal of 0 bases from V and 6 bases from J, the junction contained 10 bases not matched to a gene. The DNA for the CDR3 is TGCGCCAGCAGCCAAGATCCGGGAGGGCCTAATAGAAACATTCAGTACTTC. Amino acids: CASSQDPGGPNRNIQYF.

The chain employs TRBV9 and TRBJ1-5, with 8 positions matching TRBD1. Germline CDR1 and CDR2: SGDLS and YYNGEE. V lost 3 bases, J lost 6 bases, and 8 bases stayed unmatched. The CDR3 spans 15 residues. In nucleotides, the CDR3 is TGTGCCAGCAGCGGCGGACAGGGTCCGGGTCAGCCCCAGCATTTT. Translation: CASSGGQGPGQPQHF.

This chain joins TRBV6-5 and TRBJ2-3; TRBD1 aligns across 7 bases. The germline gives CDR1 MNHEY, CDR2 SVGAGI. CDR3 length: 14 amino acids. With 6 bases clipped from V and 4 bases from J, the junction kept 7 bases outside the gene matches. The CDR3 loop is CASSGQAVPDTQYF. CDR3 in DNA: TGTGCCAGCAGCGGACAGGCGGTCCCAGATACGCAGTATTTT.

The chain has TRBV29-1 and TRBJ2-5, with 7 bases that match TRBD2. Germline V lookup: CDR1 SQVTM, CDR2 ANQGSEA. The CDR3 is made up of 15 amino acids. After removal of 5 bases from V and 2 bases from J, the junction contained 11 bases not matched to a gene. The CDR3 protein is CSVNPGGGYQETQYF. The DNA for the CDR3 is TGCAGCGTTAATCCCGGCGGGGGATATCAAGAGACCCAGTACTTC.

This clone came up once. V is TRBV18 and J is TRBJ2-2, with D hard to call. The length of the CDR3 is 13 residues. Trimming removed 3 bases at V and 7 bases at J, with 9 bases between. The germline CDR1 and CDR2 sequences are KGHSH and LQKENI. CDR3 residues: CASSPAVVGELFF. The DNA of the CDR3 is TGTGCCAGCTCACCCGCGGTAGTCGGGGAGCTGTTTTTT.

V usage is TRBV5-1 and J usage is TRBJ1-2; 8 bases fit TRBD1. This CDR3 has 13 amino acids. The V gene end was trimmed by 4 bases and the J gene end by 8 bases; junction bases not matched to a gene: 7. CDR1 and CDR2 (germline): SGHRS, YFSETQ. CDR3 sequence: CASSQDRAGGYTF. DNA for the CDR3: TGCGCCAGCAGCCAGGACAGGGCGGGCGGCTACACCTTC.

This clone was recorded once. V usage is TRBV11-2 and J usage is TRBJ2-7; unclear D gene. CDR1 and CDR2 (germline): SGHAT, FQNNGV. Deletions cut 3 bases from V and 3 bases from J, with 6 bases between. The CDR3 length is 12 residues. The CDR3 here is CASSFVYYEQYF. The CDR3 DNA reads as TGTGCCAGCAGCTTCGTGTACTACGAGCAGTACTTC.

This rearrangement joins TRBV6-1 to TRBJ2-7, with 7 bases aligning to TRBD2. The CDR3 has 14 residues. Germline CDR1 and CDR2: MNHNS and SASEGT. The trim removed 7 bases at V and 3 bases at J, leaving 9 bases unmatched. The CDR3 nucleotides read TGTGCCAGCACCTCTAGTGGCGGGAGCTACGAGCAGTACTTC. It yields the protein CASTSSGGSYEQYF.